A single sample is the source of the 10 T cell receptor beta chains below, sequenced in a study of T cells in tumors after PD-1 blockade. Libraries were prepared by immunoSEQ multiplex PCR; TCRdb keeps only in-frame clonotypes and omits some of them. This sample has more than 40,000 clones, with 79% found just once. The source was PBMCs, collected before anti-PD-1 therapy. The receptors here all came from a human donor with advanced basal cell or squamous cell carcinoma (not recorded which).

This clone came up a few times. The rearrangement joins TRBV5-1 to TRBJ2-2; TRBD2 aligns across 8 bases. The CDR3 extends over 15 amino acids. CDR1 is SGHRS, CDR2 YFSETQ, per germline. J lost 3 bases, V lost 5 bases, and 6 bases had no gene match. The CDR3 region has the DNA TGCGCCAGCAGTTCTTCTAGCGGGTACACCGGGGAGCTGTTTTTT. It translates to CASSSSSGYTGELFF. The full variable domain, rest sourced from reference TRBV5-1 and TRBJ2-2, is KAGVTQTPRYLIKTRGQQVTLSCSPISGHRSVSWYQQTPGQGLQFLFEYFSETQRNKGNFPGRFSGRQFSNSRSEMNVSTLELGDSALYLCASSSSSGYTGELFFGEGSRLTVL.

The CDR3 coding sequence is TGTGCCAGCTCACCGGGCAAGCGGGATTCCTACGAGCAGTACTTC. It specifies CASSPGKRDSYEQYF. The chain employs TRBV18 and TRBJ2-7; 7 bases fit TRBD2. Germline lookup yields CDR1 KGHSH and CDR2 LQKENI. V lost 3 bases, J lost 1 base, and 6 bases stayed unmatched. There are 15 residues in the CDR3.

The chain joins TRBV14 to TRBJ1-1, with unresolved D. The CDR3 is made up of 15 amino acids. Looked up from germline, CDR1 is SGHDN and CDR2 is FVKESK. Trimming took 1 base from V and 5 from J, leaving 14 bases between them. The CDR3 bases are TGTGCCAGCAGCCAAGTTGTGGGCGCGAAAACTGAAGCTTTCTTT. Translation gives CASSQVVGAKTEAFF.

This chain links TRBV5-6 with TRBJ2-7; D call uncertain. CDR3 length: 14 amino acids. Trimming took off 0 bases at V and 1 base at J, with 8 bases between the two ends. In germline, CDR1 is SGHDT, CDR2 YYEEEE. CDR3 sequence reads: CASSLGVRSYEQYF. Here the CDR3 DNA reads TGTGCCAGCAGCTTGGGGGTCAGGTCCTACGAGCAGTACTTC.

The CDR3 DNA sequence: TGCAGTGCTAGTGGGCCGGACACCGGGGAGCTGTTTTTT. Translated, it gives CSASGPDTGELFF. The V and J genes are TRBV20-1 and TRBJ2-2; D is unresolved. The germline gives CDR1 DFQATT, CDR2 SNEGSKA (reference sequence). The V gene lost 3 bases and the J gene lost 3 bases, with 8 bases spanning the gap. This CDR3 has 13 amino acids.

The genes are TRBV7-8 and TRBJ2-2; D might be TRBD1 (6 bases). There are 15 residues in the CDR3. CDR1 is SGHVS and CDR2 is FQNEAQ in the germline V gene. Trimming removed 5 bases from V and 5 bases from J, with 15 bases in between. The CDR3 sequence is CASSGNRVWTGELFF. The CDR3 DNA sequence: TGTGCCAGCAGCGGGAACAGGGTCTGGACCGGGGAGCTGTTTTTT. Using reference TRBV7-8 and TRBJ2-2 for the parts outside the CDR3, the full variable domain is GAGVSQSPRYKVAKRGQDVALRCDPISGHVSLFWYQQALGQGPEFLTYFQNEAQLDKSGLPSDRFFAERPEGSVSTLKIQRTQQEDSAVYLCASSGNRVWTGELFFGEGSRLTVL.

This clone came up once. The J gene is TRBJ1-1, the V gene TRBV2; no definite D call. Germline assignment: CDR1 SNHLY and CDR2 FYNNEI. This CDR3 spans 15 amino acids. Trimming removed 3 bases at V and 5 bases at J, with 16 bases between. The CDR3 protein is CASSDWGVIGTEAFF. In DNA form, the CDR3 reads TGTGCCAGCAGTGACTGGGGAGTCATAGGAACTGAAGCTTTCTTT.

V and J are TRBV5-6 and TRBJ1-2; D remains ambiguous. Germline V lookup: CDR1 SGHDT, CDR2 YYEEEE. The CDR3 loop spans 16 amino acids. Trimming stripped 4 bases from V and 0 bases from J, with 16 bases between. In DNA form, the CDR3 reads TGTGCCAGCAGCCGCCCGACACTTTTAGCTAACTATGGCTACACCTTC. Translation gives CASSRPTLLANYGYTF.

The CDR3 coding sequence is TGTGCCAGCAGCTTGGCGGCCCAAAGAAGGATCACCGGGGAGCTGTTTTTT. Its translation: CASSLAAQRRITGELFF. The genes are TRBV5-6 and TRBJ2-2; D call uncertain. This CDR3 has 17 residues. The germline V and J ends were trimmed by 0 bases and 4 bases, with 16 bases remaining between them. The germline V gene encodes CDR1 SGHDT and CDR2 YYEEEE.

The rearrangement joins TRBV4-1 to TRBJ2-2, with TRBD2 matching 7 bases. J gave up 5 bases and V 1 base, and 4 bases lay outside the gene matches. Germline-derived CDR1 and CDR2 are MGHRA and YSYEKL. The CDR3 contains 15 residues. CDR3 nucleotides: TGCGCCAGCAGCCAAGTGACCGGGAGGACCGGGGAGCTGTTTTTT. It encodes CASSQVTGRTGELFF.